Below are 26 T cell receptor beta chains sequenced from a single sample in a study of cytomegalovirus exposure and HLA in healthy donors. Both 60 Vbeta primers and 13 Jbeta primers went into the PCR. Produced via immunoSEQ multiplex PCR; TCRdb's table is partial and in-frame only. The sample holds around 140,000 clones; roughly 80% are singletons and the top ten take 2.5% to 3%. The sample consisted of PBMCs. The receptor source for this set is a woman aged 25 to 45 in good health and CMV-seronegative.

This clone was seen a handful of times. The genes are TRBV4-1 and TRBJ2-7; D uncertain. Germline V gene data show CDR1 as MGHRA and CDR2 as YSYEKL. V lost 0 bases to trimming and J lost 7 bases, with 13 bases between them. CDR3 size: 14 residues. CDR3 DNA sequence: TGCGCCAGCAGCCAAGATAGCAGCGCGGCGGAGCAGTACTTC. Translation gives CASSQDSSAAEQYF.

The chain is built from TRBV25-1 and TRBJ2-1; TRBD1 aligns across 8 bases. J lost 6 bases, V lost 1 base, and 11 bases had no gene match. The CDR3 covers 17 residues. Germline V lookup: CDR1 MGHDK, CDR2 SYGVNS. This CDR3 is CASSEFRAGGRGNEQFF. As DNA, the CDR3 is TGTGCCAGCAGTGAATTCAGGGCAGGGGGCAGAGGCAATGAGCAGTTCTTC.

This clone was detected only once. The J gene is TRBJ2-4, the V gene TRBV6-5; 11 bases fit TRBD1. The CDR3 runs to 15 residues. Germline V lookup: CDR1 MNHEY, CDR2 SVGAGI. Germline trimming cut 6 bases from V and 7 bases from J; bases unmatched to any gene: 8. CDR3 bases: TGTGCCAGCAGCCCCCTGGACAGGGGGCTCAACATTCAGTACTTC. Its protein is CASSPLDRGLNIQYF.

CDR3 sequence reads: CATGGSGNTIYF. CDR3 DNA: TGTGCCACCGGAGGTTCGGGAAACACCATATATTTT. The J gene is TRBJ1-3, the V gene TRBV6-1; D remains ambiguous. The CDR3 runs 12 residues. Germline assignment: CDR1 MNHNS and CDR2 SASEGT. The germline V and J ends were trimmed by 10 bases and 4 bases, with 11 bases remaining between them.

V is TRBV30 and J is TRBJ1-2, with D possibly matching TRBD1 (5 bases). The CDR3 length is 15 residues. Looked up from germline, CDR1 is GTSNPN and CDR2 is SVGIG (reference sequence). Trimming pared 5 bases from V and 8 bases from J, leaving 24 bases between. This CDR3 reads CAWSLLRGQGTGYTF. The CDR3 region has the DNA TGTGCCTGGTCCCTATTAAGGGGCCAGGGAACCGGCTACACCTTC.

The chain is built from TRBV11-2 and TRBJ2-3; 8 positions agree with TRBD1. Germline CDR1 and CDR2: SGHAT and FQNNGV. There are 15 residues in the CDR3. Losses at the gene ends were 5 bases for V and 4 bases for J; bases not matched to a gene: 8. The CDR3 DNA sequence: TGTGCCAGCAGCCTCGGAACAGGGGGGTCAGATACGCAGTATTTT. This gives the protein CASSLGTGGSDTQYF.

V and J are TRBV25-1 and TRBJ2-5; 8 bases agree with TRBD1. The DNA matches TRBJ2-7 better at its end, which makes the J call doubtful. There are 13 residues in the CDR3. From germline, CDR1 is MGHDK and CDR2 SYGVNS. The DNA of the CDR3 is TGTGCCAGCAGTGGAACCGACAGGGGCGAGCAGTACTTC. Translation gives CASSGTDRGEQYF.

For the CDR3, the DNA is TGTGCCAGCAGCTTAGATGATAGCGGGAGCGGCGGGGAGCTGTTTTTT. Translating it yields CASSLDDSGSGGELFF. The chain recombines TRBV7-2 with TRBJ2-2; 9 bases agree with TRBD2. Looked up from germline, CDR1 is SGHTA and CDR2 is FQGNSA. The ends lost 1 base at V and 7 bases at J; junction bases unmatched: 7. CDR3 length: 16 residues.

J is TRBJ2-7 and V is TRBV7-8; 8 bases line up with TRBD2. This CDR3 comprises 17 residues. Looked up from germline, CDR1 is SGHVS and CDR2 is FQNEAQ. V was pared by 1 base and J by 2 bases, with 10 bases of the junction left unmatched. CDR3 coding DNA: TGTGCCAGCAGCTTAGTTGCGGGGGGCGGGAATACCTACGAGCAGTACTTC. This codes for CASSLVAGGGNTYEQYF.

This chain joins TRBV30 and TRBJ1-6; TRBD1 agrees at 7 bases. Trimming removed 0 bases from V and 7 bases from J; junction bases left unmatched: 0. Germline lookup yields CDR1 GTSNPN and CDR2 SVGIG (reference sequence). The length of the CDR3 is 13 residues. CDR3 protein: CAWSVQGNSPLHF. In DNA form, the CDR3 reads TGTGCCTGGAGTGTACAGGGGAATTCACCCCTCCACTTT.

V is TRBV7-9 and J is TRBJ2-3; a possible D gene is TRBD1 (5 bases). Trimming shortened V by 1 base and J by 5 bases, and 10 bases separated the two germline ends. The CDR3 covers 14 residues. Per germline, CDR1 SEHNR and CDR2 FQNEAQ (reference sequence). DNA for the CDR3: TGTGCCAGCAGCTTAGGGGGCACGGAAGATACGCAGTATTTT. This gives the protein CASSLGGTEDTQYF. The variable domain in full, completed from reference TRBV7-9 and TRBJ2-3, reads DTGVSQNPRHKITKRGQNVTFRCDPISEHNRLYWYRQTLGQGPEFLTYFQNEAQLEKSRLLSDRFSAERPKGSFSTLEIQRTEQGDSAMYLCASSLGGTEDTQYFGPGTRLTVL.

The chain links TRBV19 to TRBJ2-1; TRBD1 matches at 7 bases. The V gene end was trimmed by 2 bases and the J gene end by 3 bases; junction bases not matched to a gene: 7. Germline V gene lookup returns CDR1 LNHDA and CDR2 SQIVND (reference sequence). CDR3 size: 16 residues. The CDR3 bases are TGTGCCAGTAGTATATTCGAGGGGGCCGTCTACAATGAGCAGTTCTTC. The encoded protein is CASSIFEGAVYNEQFF.

Notes on this clone: One end of the junction fails to match germline, which may point to a read error. The sample carries other DNA sequences with the same CDR3. J is TRBJ2-5 and V is TRBV7-2; TRBD2 might be the D (7 bases). The CDR3 is 12 amino acids. Germline loops: CDR1 SGHTA, CDR2 FQGNSA. The CDR3 reads CASSYGGQSENF. CDR3 DNA: TGTGCCAGCAGTTACGGGGGGCAGTCGGAAAACTTC.

V usage is TRBV2 and J usage is TRBJ2-2; perhaps TRBD2 as D (5 bases). Germline CDR1 SNHLY, CDR2 FYNNEI. The CDR3 is made up of 15 amino acids. The V and J ends lost 0 bases and 0 bases respectively, with 5 bases between them. The CDR3, as DNA: TGTGCCAGCAGTGAAGCGAGGGCGAACACCGGGGAGCTGTTTTTT. Translated, it gives CASSEARANTGELFF.

V is TRBV9 and J is TRBJ2-1; TRBD2 might be the D (5 bases). The CDR3 loop spans 15 amino acids. V lost 4 bases and J lost 8, with 19 bases in between. The germline V gene has CDR1 SGDLS and CDR2 YYNGEE. This chain's CDR3 is CASSPSGGVGDEQFF. Here the CDR3 DNA reads TGTGCCAGCAGCCCCAGCGGTGGGGTAGGCGATGAGCAGTTCTTC.

This chain connects TRBV14 to TRBJ2-1; TRBD2 might be the D (6 bases). V was clipped by 5 bases and J by 7 bases, with 18 bases between them. CDR1 is SGHDN and CDR2 is FVKESK in the germline V gene. CDR3 length: 15 residues. The CDR3, as DNA: TGTGCCAGCAGCGGAAAGGAGACTAGAAGTAATGAGCAGTTCTTC. Translating gives CASSGKETRSNEQFF.

The sample holds a few counts of this clone. The chain joins TRBV5-1 to TRBJ2-1; D is uncertain. Trimming removed 4 bases from V and 2 bases from J, with 10 bases in between. The germline V gene has CDR1 SGHRS and CDR2 YFSETQ. The CDR3 loop spans 14 amino acids. CDR3 residues: CASSLTSAYNEQFF. The CDR3 DNA sequence: TGCGCCAGCAGCCTGACTTCTGCCTACAATGAGCAGTTCTTC.

The chain employs TRBV7-6 and TRBJ2-7; perhaps TRBD2 as D (6 bases). V lost 1 base and J 0 bases, leaving 10 bases between the germline ends. The CDR3 extends over 15 amino acids. Per the germline V gene, CDR1 is SGHVS and CDR2 is FNYEAQ. This CDR3 is CASSLGGGASYEQYF. The CDR3 bases are TGTGCCAGCAGCTTAGGTGGCGGGGCCTCCTACGAGCAGTACTTC. Combining the CDR3 with reference TRBV7-6 and TRBJ2-7 gives the whole variable domain GAGVSQSPRYKVTKRGQDVALRCDPISGHVSLYWYRQALGQGPEFLTYFNYEAQQDKSGLPNDRFSAERPEGSISTLTIQRTEQRDSAMYRCASSLGGGASYEQYFGPGTRLTVT.

The CDR3 region is CAISESGTADQPQHF. The CDR3 DNA follows: TGTGCCATCAGTGAGTCTGGAACAGCCGATCAGCCCCAGCATTTT. This chain connects TRBV10-3 to TRBJ1-5; no firm D call. There are 15 residues in the CDR3. V was shortened by 0 bases and J by 5 bases, with 11 bases between the two germline ends. The germline V gene encodes CDR1 ENHRY and CDR2 SYGVKD.

A few counts support this clone. V gene TRBV2 combines with J gene TRBJ1-1; 7 nucleotides align to TRBD1. V lost 7 bases, J lost 1 base, and 9 bases stayed unmatched. The CDR3 is 15 amino acids. Germline CDR1 SNHLY, CDR2 FYNNEI. This chain's CDR3 is CASKGGRRQNTEAFF. The CDR3 DNA reads as TGTGCCAGCAAAGGGGGCAGGCGACAGAACACTGAAGCTTTCTTT.

The table lists this clone with a count of one. The chain uses TRBV7-9 and TRBJ2-7, with 7 nucleotides matching TRBD1. Germline V gene sequence: CDR1 SEHNR, CDR2 FQNEAQ (reference sequence). V shed 1 base and J 3 bases; nucleotides not matched to a gene: 9. This CDR3 region has 16 residues. CDR3 loop: CASSLDLGTANYEQYF. The CDR3 bases are TGTGCCAGCAGCTTAGACCTAGGGACAGCCAACTACGAGCAGTACTTC.

The J gene is TRBJ1-4, the V gene TRBV29-1; no definite D call. CDR1 is SQVTM and CDR2 is ANQGSEA in the germline V gene. Trimming cost V 7 bases and J 0 bases, with 9 bases left between them. The CDR3 runs to 13 residues. The CDR3 spells CSGVMSTNEKLFF. Here the CDR3 DNA reads TGCAGCGGAGTAATGTCAACTAATGAAAAACTGTTTTTT.

The J gene is TRBJ2-1, the V gene TRBV19; the D gene is possibly TRBD2 (5 bases). V was pared by 4 bases and J by 1 base, with 11 bases between. Germline loops: CDR1 LNHDA, CDR2 SQIVND (reference sequence). There are 15 residues in the CDR3. The CDR3 reads CASSKPSQSYNEQFF. The DNA for the CDR3 is TGTGCCAGTAGTAAGCCTAGCCAATCCTACAATGAGCAGTTCTTC.

The genes are TRBV7-3 and TRBJ2-5; 9 bases agree with TRBD1. The last part of the DNA fits TRBJ2-7 better; the J call may be wrong. The CDR3 extends over 14 amino acids. Germline V gene data show CDR1 as SGHTA and CDR2 as FQGTGA. The CDR3 here is CASSTQGAGYEQYF. CDR3 bases: TGTGCCAGCAGCACACAGGGGGCTGGCTACGAGCAGTACTTC.

The chain combines TRBV5-8 with TRBJ2-5; 7 bases align to TRBD2. This CDR3 spans 15 amino acids. The J segment lost 5 bases and the V segment lost 1 base, leaving 8 bases of the junction unmatched. Germline CDR1 and CDR2: SGHTS and YDEGEE. The CDR3 reads CASSLMRLARETQYF. CDR3 sequence (DNA): TGTGCCAGCAGCTTGATGAGACTAGCTCGGGAGACCCAGTACTTC.

This sequence joins TRBV6-1 and TRBJ2-1; D is undetermined. CDR1 and CDR2 (germline): MNHNS, SASEGT. V was pared by 6 bases and J by 7 bases, with 7 bases between. This CDR3 contains 11 residues. Written as DNA, the CDR3 is TGTGCCAGCAGGGAGAATAATGAGCAGTTCTTC. Protein product: CASRENNEQFF.